This section outlines one TCR beta chain sequence together with its context. Its matching antigen is unknown. The entry originates in a study of graft-versus-host responses after intestinal transplantation. Study summary: Transplants given to recipients were multivisceral, liver-intestinal, or isolated intestinal. The whole recipient group had anti-thymocyte globulin induction followed by tacrolimus and steroids for two to three years.

Study results and limitations: Investigators detected GvH clones in recipient marrow, with some emerging earlier in ileum or blood. Peak levels of circulating GvH clones tracked with early post-transplant HvG declines.

Sequencing used immunoSEQ multiplex PCR; TCRdb keeps in-frame clones, though not all of them. This sample yields 40,000 to 45,000 clones, of which 91% are seen a single time; approximately 2.2% belongs to the top ten. Germline lookup yields CDR1 SNHLY and CDR2 FYNNEI. The CDR3 consists of 14 residues. V shed 7 bases, J shed 6 bases, and the junction held 5 bases outside the gene matches. The TCR was taken from a human patient who received an intestinal transplant, so some T cells may come from the graft donor. Sample: PBMCs, taken 300 to 320 days after intestinal transplant. This chain uses TRBV2 with TRBJ2-1; 11 bases line up with TRBD1. The CDR3 loop reads CASNTGTGGNEQFF. The CDR3 DNA reads as TGTGCCAGCAACACCGGGACAGGGGGCAATGAGCAGTTCTTC.